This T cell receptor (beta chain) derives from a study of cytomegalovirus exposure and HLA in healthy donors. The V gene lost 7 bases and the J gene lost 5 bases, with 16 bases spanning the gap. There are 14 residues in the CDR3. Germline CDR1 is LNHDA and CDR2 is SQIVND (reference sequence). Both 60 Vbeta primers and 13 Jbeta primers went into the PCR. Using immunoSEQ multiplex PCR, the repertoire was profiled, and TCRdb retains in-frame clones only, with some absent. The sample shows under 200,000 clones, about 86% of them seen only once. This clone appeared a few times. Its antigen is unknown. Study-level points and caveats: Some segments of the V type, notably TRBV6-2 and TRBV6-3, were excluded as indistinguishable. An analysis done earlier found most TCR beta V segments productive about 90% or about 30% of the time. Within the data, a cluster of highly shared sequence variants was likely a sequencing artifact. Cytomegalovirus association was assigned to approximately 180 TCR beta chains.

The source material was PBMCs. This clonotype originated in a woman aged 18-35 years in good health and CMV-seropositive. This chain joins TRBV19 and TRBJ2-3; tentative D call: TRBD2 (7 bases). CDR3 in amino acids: CASTLGGAGDTQYF. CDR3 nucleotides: TGTGCCAGTACTTTAGGGGGGGCGGGAGATACGCAGTATTTT.